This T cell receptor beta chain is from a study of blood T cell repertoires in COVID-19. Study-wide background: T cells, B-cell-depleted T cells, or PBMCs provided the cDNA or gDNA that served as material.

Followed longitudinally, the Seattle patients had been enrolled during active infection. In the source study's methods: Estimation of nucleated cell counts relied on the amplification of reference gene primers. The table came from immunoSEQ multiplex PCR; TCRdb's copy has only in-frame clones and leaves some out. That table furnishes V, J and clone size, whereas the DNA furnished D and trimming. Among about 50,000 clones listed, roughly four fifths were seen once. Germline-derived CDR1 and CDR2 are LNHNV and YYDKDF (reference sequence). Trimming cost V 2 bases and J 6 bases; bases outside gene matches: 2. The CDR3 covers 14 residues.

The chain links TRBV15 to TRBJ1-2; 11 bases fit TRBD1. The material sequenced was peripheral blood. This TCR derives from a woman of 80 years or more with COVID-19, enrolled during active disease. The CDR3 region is CATSRRTGGDGYTF. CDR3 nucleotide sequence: TGTGCCACCAGCAGACGGACAGGGGGCGATGGCTACACCTTC.